These T cell receptor beta chains were read from a single sample in a study of blood T cell repertoires in COVID-19. Clones were read by immunoSEQ multiplex PCR, and TCRdb kept only the in-frame ones, dropping some. The sample has about 110,000 clones, approximately 84% seen once. What was sequenced was peripheral blood. The source is a woman between 50 and 59 years old with acute or convalescent COVID-19. Both conserved end residues are part of each CDR3. A D gene is named only where the DNA matches it firmly. Expanded clones are given a class, and other clones once, few, many or no size at all.

J gene	V gene	D gene	clone size	CDR3 protein	CDR3 DNA
TRBJ1-6	TRBV20-1	TRBD1	NA	CSAGDRGQGPLHF	TGCAGTGCTGGTGACAGGGGGCAGGGACCCCTCCACTTT
TRBJ2-1	TRBV11-2	TRBD2	NA	CASSFSGEGDEQFF	TGTGCCAGCAGCTTCAGCGGGGAAGGGGATGAGCAGTTCTTC
TRBJ2-3	TRBV7-6	TRBD2	NA	CASSARLAGGIITDTQYF	TGTGCCAGCAGCGCCCGACTAGCGGGGGGCATAATCACAGATACGCAGTATTTT
TRBJ2-5	TRBV5-4	TRBD1	NA	CASSSRYDRGKETQYF	TGTGCCAGCAGCTCAAGATATGACAGGGGCAAAGAGACCCAGTACTTC
TRBJ2-1	TRBV6-6	NA	NA	CASSYSGGRNEQFF	TGTGCCAGCAGTTACTCGGGGGGGCGCAATGAGCAGTTCTTC
TRBJ1-4	TRBV12-3/TRBV12-4	NA	NA	CASRGRGELFF	TGTGCCAGCAGGGGGAGGGGAGAACTGTTTTTT
TRBJ2-7	TRBV2	TRBD2	NA	CASSARGTSGVEQYF	TGTGCCAGCAGTGCTCGAGGGACTAGCGGGGTCGAGCAGTACTTC
TRBJ2-2	TRBV24-1	NA	once	CATRDSYTGELFF	TGTGCCACTCGGGACTCCTACACCGGGGAGCTGTTTTTT
TRBJ1-4	TRBV30	NA	once	CAWSRGSNEKLFF	TGTGCCTGGAGCAGGGGTAGTAATGAAAAACTGTTTTTT
TRBJ1-2	TRBV6-6	NA	once	CASSYSPSTGYGYTF	TGTGCCAGCAGTTACTCGCCCTCCACAGGGTATGGCTACACCTTC
TRBJ1-1	TRBV18	TRBD1	NA	CASSLGQGIGNTEAFF	TGTGCCAGCTCACTGGGACAGGGAATTGGGAACACTGAAGCTTTCTTT
TRBJ2-2	TRBV5-6	NA	NA	CASSAGDRTGELFF	TGTGCCAGCAGCGCAGGGGATAGGACCGGGGAGCTGTTTTTT
TRBJ1-3	TRBV5-1	TRBD1	NA	CASSLATRGPGNTIYF	TGCGCCAGCAGCTTGGCCACTAGGGGGCCTGGAAACACCATATATTTT
TRBJ2-1	TRBV5-1	TRBD2	NA	CASYSGGALNEQFF	TGCGCCAGCTATAGCGGGGGGGCTTTAAATGAGCAGTTCTTC
TRBJ2-5	TRBV5-1	NA	NA	CASTPGLQETQYF	TGCGCCAGCACCCCGGGGTTACAAGAGACCCAGTACTTC
TRBJ1-1	TRBV6-5	TRBD1	NA	CASSYSTGLNTEAFF	TGTGCCAGCAGTTACTCGACAGGGCTGAACACTGAAGCTTTCTTT
TRBJ2-5	TRBV5-1	NA	NA	CASSLAVGGPGETQYF	TGCGCCAGCAGCTTGGCGGTGGGGGGGCCAGGGGAGACCCAGTACTTC
TRBJ1-4	TRBV18	TRBD1	NA	CASSLSTGSNEKLFF	TGTGCCAGCTCCCTTTCGACAGGGTCTAATGAAAAACTGTTTTTT
TRBJ1-1	TRBV13	TRBD1	NA	CASSPEGANTEAFF	TGTGCCAGCAGCCCCGAGGGGGCGAACACTGAAGCTTTCTTT
TRBJ2-7	TRBV5-1	TRBD1	NA	CASSLGPGQGSYEQYF	TGCGCCAGCAGCTTGGGCCCGGGACAGGGGAGCTACGAGCAGTACTTC
TRBJ1-5	TRBV2	NA	NA	CASSDWQGGQPQHF	TGTGCCAGCAGTGACTGGCAGGGCGGTCAGCCCCAGCATTTT
TRBJ2-7	TRBV12-3/TRBV12-4	NA	NA	CASSPGGNEQYF	TGTGCCAGCAGTCCAGGGGGGAACGAGCAGTACTTC
TRBJ1-3	TRBV28	NA	NA	CASRLSSSGNTIYF	TGTGCCAGCAGATTATCGAGCTCTGGAAACACCATATATTTT
TRBJ2-1	TRBV14	TRBD2	NA	CANLHVLSNWTSGDLYNEQFF	TGTGCCAACCTACACGTGCTTTCTAACTGGACTAGCGGGGACCTCTACAATGAGCAGTTCTTC
TRBJ1-1	TRBV6-1	NA	once	CASSERGTNTEAFF	TGTGCCAGCAGTGAACGGGGGACCAACACTGAAGCTTTCTTT
TRBJ2-3	TRBV6-1	TRBD2	NA	CASSEVGGGATDTQYF	TGTGCCAGCAGTGAAGTGGGCGGGGGGGCCACAGATACGCAGTATTTT
TRBJ1-2	TRBV7-9	NA	few	CASSSQGYGYTF	TGTGCCAGCAGCTCCCAGGGTTATGGCTACACCTTC
TRBJ1-3	TRBV6-5	NA	NA	CAISLGGLDTIYF	TGTGCCATCTCACTAGGCGGGTTAGACACCATATATTTT
TRBJ2-1	TRBV27	TRBD2	NA	CASTSQRGGYNEQFF	TGTGCCAGCACGTCACAGCGGGGGGGCTACAATGAGCAGTTCTTC